This note documents a single TCR beta chain sequence. Its antigen is currently unknown. This specimen belongs to a study of T-cell memory formation after mild COVID-19. Background on the study: There were largely donor-specific TCR clusters.

Trimming removed 2 bases at V and 9 bases at J, with 11 bases between. The germline V gene encodes CDR1 MNHEY and CDR2 SVGEGT. This CDR3 is 14 amino acids long. Study-wide findings and caveats: Later expanders leaned CD4+, whereas day 15 to 85 contracting clones were balanced CD4/CD8.

MiXCR was run by TCRdb on the 5' RACE reads, yielding one entry per CDR3 protein. The data contain around 390,000 distinct CDR3 sequences, 16% of them singletons. This TCR was sampled from a man aged 18 to 30 who had mild COVID-19 (a few samples of this study predate the infection). Cell type and time point are not known. This chain joins TRBV6-2 or TRBV6-3 and TRBJ1-6; D is uncertain. Sequenced: PBMCs or a T cell subset sorted from them (not recorded which). This CDR3 is CASSYAGFGSPLHF. CDR3 in DNA: TGTGCCAGCAGTTACGCAGGTTTTGGTTCACCCCTCCACTTT.